Described below is a single T cell receptor (beta chain) sequence and its context. The data were produced by immunoSEQ multiplex PCR, yet TCRdb's version contains in-frame clones alone and is incomplete. The table has around 26,000 clones, about 81% seen once. The sort gate was single viable CD3+CD4+CD8-CD45RO+ cells for memory CD4+ T cells. The CDR3 runs 20 residues. Germline V gives CDR1 LGHNT, CDR2 FRNRAP. V lost 2 bases to trimming and J lost 7 bases, with 32 bases between them. This specimen belongs to a study of memory CD4+ T cells and cytomegalovirus serostatus. This chain links TRBV12-5 with TRBJ1-2; a weak D match, TRBD1 (6 bases). The sequencing sample was made of memory CD4+ T cells from blood. The source of this sequence is an adult in good health and CMV-seronegative. CDR3 region: CASGLLEPGHPNAIARGYTF. DNA of the CDR3: TGTGCTAGTGGTTTGCTAGAGCCGGGACACCCCAACGCCATAGCACGTGGCTACACCTTC.